This is a list of T cell receptor beta chains from one sample in a study of human T cells and chemical hapten exposure. One entry per CDR3 protein results from TCRdb running MiXCR on the RACE reads. The sample has tens of thousands of distinct CDR3 sequences; approximately 11% are singletons. Sequencing was performed on whole blood, taken in connection with sensitization to the hapten diphenylcyclopropenone (DPC). Receptor source: a woman aged 30 to 39 with alopecia areata. Some clones in this sample may be carry-over from other donors' samples. Each CDR3 is given with its conserved first and last residue. Each record gives: D gene, clone size, CDR3 length, V gene, J gene, CDR3 protein, CDR3 DNA. A D gene is named only where the DNA matches it firmly. Clone sizes are given selectively: once, few, many, or a class where the clone is expanded.

D gene: TRBD1; clone size: many; CDR3 length: 18; V gene: TRBV6-1; J gene: TRBJ1-1; CDR3 protein: CASSVTGTGLGLNTEAFF; CDR3 DNA: TGTGCCAGCAGTGTTACCGGGACAGGGCTCGGTCTGAACACTGAAGCTTTCTTT
D gene: .; clone size: many; CDR3 length: 14; V gene: TRBV20-1; J gene: TRBJ1-6; CDR3 protein: CSARRDVVRGPLHF; CDR3 DNA: TGCAGTGCTAGACGGGACGTAGTTAGAGGCCCCCTCCACTTT
D gene: .; clone size: few; CDR3 length: 16; V gene: TRBV9; J gene: TRBJ1-3; CDR3 protein: CASSVATAGSGNTIYF; CDR3 DNA: TGTGCCAGCAGCGTAGCTACTGCGGGTTCCGGAAACACCATATATTTT
D gene: .; clone size: .; CDR3 length: 14; V gene: TRBV6-2/TRBV6-3; J gene: TRBJ1-1; CDR3 protein: CASSYEGENTEAFF; CDR3 DNA: TGTGCCAGCAGTTACGAGGGGGAGAACACTGAAGCTTTCTTT
D gene: .; clone size: .; CDR3 length: 12; V gene: TRBV3-1; J gene: TRBJ1-2; CDR3 protein: CASSHRGKGYTF; CDR3 DNA: TGTGCCAGCAGCCACCGGGGAAAAGGCTACACCTTC
D gene: TRBD2; clone size: .; CDR3 length: 17; V gene: TRBV5-5; J gene: TRBJ2-1; CDR3 protein: CASSSGLAESSYNEQFF; CDR3 DNA: TGTGCCAGCAGCTCGGGACTAGCGGAGTCCTCCTACAATGAGCAGTTCTTC
D gene: TRBD1; clone size: many; CDR3 length: 16; V gene: TRBV6-2/TRBV6-3; J gene: TRBJ1-1; CDR3 protein: CASSYGTGWYGTEAFF; CDR3 DNA: TGTGCCAGCAGTTACGGGACAGGGTGGTACGGCACTGAAGCTTTCTTT
D gene: .; clone size: .; CDR3 length: 11; V gene: TRBV28; J gene: TRBJ1-2; CDR3 protein: CASTGSRGYTF; CDR3 DNA: TGTGCCAGCACCGGGTCACGTGGCTACACCTTC
D gene: .; clone size: many; CDR3 length: 15; V gene: TRBV7-2; J gene: TRBJ1-1; CDR3 protein: CASSLEGQVNTEAFF; CDR3 DNA: TGTGCCAGCAGCTTAGAAGGTCAGGTAAACACTGAAGCTTTCTTT
D gene: .; clone size: many; CDR3 length: 14; V gene: TRBV7-7; J gene: TRBJ2-1; CDR3 protein: CASSSSLLVDEQFF; CDR3 DNA: TGTGCTAGCAGCTCGAGTTTACTAGTCGATGAGCAGTTCTTC
D gene: .; clone size: .; CDR3 length: 20; V gene: TRBV5-4; J gene: TRBJ2-1; CDR3 protein: CASSLGPQTRAGASYNEQFF; CDR3 DNA: TGTGCCAGCAGCTTAGGTCCACAAACAAGAGCAGGAGCCTCTTACAATGAGCAGTTCTTC
D gene: TRBD1; clone size: many; CDR3 length: 15; V gene: TRBV29-1; J gene: TRBJ1-2; CDR3 protein: CSVEDDGTGGYGYTF; CDR3 DNA: TGCAGCGTTGAAGATGATGGGACAGGGGGCTATGGCTACACCTTC
D gene: .; clone size: many; CDR3 length: 13; V gene: TRBV29-1; J gene: TRBJ2-3; CDR3 protein: CSVPGIGADTQYF; CDR3 DNA: TGCAGCGTGCCCGGTATTGGGGCAGATACGCAGTATTTT
D gene: .; clone size: .; CDR3 length: 13; V gene: TRBV7-9; J gene: TRBJ2-2; CDR3 protein: CASGYANTGELFF; CDR3 DNA: TGTGCCAGCGGGTACGCGAACACCGGGGAGCTGTTTTTT
D gene: TRBD1; clone size: many; CDR3 length: 17; V gene: TRBV10-3; J gene: TRBJ1-6; CDR3 protein: CAISERLAGTGNSPLHF; CDR3 DNA: TGTGCCATCAGTGAGCGACTGGCCGGGACAGGGAATTCACCCCTCCACTTT
D gene: .; clone size: many; CDR3 length: 11; V gene: TRBV7-9; J gene: TRBJ1-1; CDR3 protein: CASSKNTEAFF; CDR3 DNA: TGTGCCAGCAGCAAGAACACTGAAGCTTTCTTT
D gene: .; clone size: .; CDR3 length: 15; V gene: TRBV19; J gene: TRBJ1-1; CDR3 protein: CASKAPGPSHTEAFF; CDR3 DNA: TGTGCCAGTAAGGCCCCGGGACCCTCCCACACTGAAGCTTTCTTT
D gene: TRBD1; clone size: many; CDR3 length: 16; V gene: TRBV6-5; J gene: TRBJ2-1; CDR3 protein: CASSLRQGRAYNEQFF; CDR3 DNA: TGTGCCAGCAGCTTAAGACAGGGTAGAGCCTACAATGAGCAGTTCTTC
D gene: .; clone size: .; CDR3 length: 12; V gene: TRBV20-1; J gene: TRBJ1-6; CDR3 protein: CSALPDNSPLHF; CDR3 DNA: TGCAGTGCCCTTCCAGATAATTCACCCCTCCACTTT
D gene: .; clone size: few; CDR3 length: 13; V gene: TRBV6-6; J gene: TRBJ1-2; CDR3 protein: CASSSSGDYGYTF; CDR3 DNA: TGTGCCAGCAGTTCCAGTGGGGATTACGGCTACACCTTC
D gene: .; clone size: few; CDR3 length: 13; V gene: TRBV12-3/TRBV12-4; J gene: TRBJ1-2; CDR3 protein: CASSPQGRYGYTF; CDR3 DNA: TGTGCCAGCAGTCCACAGGGTCGCTATGGCTACACCTTC
D gene: TRBD1; clone size: many; CDR3 length: 17; V gene: TRBV7-2; J gene: TRBJ1-2; CDR3 protein: CASSDTPTGTLNYGYTF; CDR3 DNA: TGTGCCAGCAGCGATACCCCGACAGGGACACTAAACTATGGCTACACCTTC
D gene: TRBD1; clone size: many; CDR3 length: 15; V gene: TRBV9; J gene: TRBJ2-7; CDR3 protein: CASSVGGTGLYEQYF; CDR3 DNA: TGTGCCAGCAGCGTAGGAGGGACAGGGTTATACGAGCAGTACTTC
D gene: TRBD1; clone size: many; CDR3 length: 12; V gene: TRBV20-1; J gene: TRBJ1-2; CDR3 protein: CSAGRGTYGYTF; CDR3 DNA: TGCAGTGCGGGCAGGGGGACCTATGGCTACACCTTC
D gene: TRBD1; clone size: few; CDR3 length: 15; V gene: TRBV6-5; J gene: TRBJ1-3; CDR3 protein: CANSLSRDRGYTIYF; CDR3 DNA: TGTGCCAACAGTCTTTCCCGGGACAGGGGTTACACCATATATTTT
D gene: .; clone size: many; CDR3 length: 14; V gene: TRBV29-1; J gene: TRBJ2-3; CDR3 protein: CSALTGGGADTQYF; CDR3 DNA: TGCAGCGCTCTAACAGGGGGGGGAGCAGATACGCAGTATTTT
D gene: .; clone size: many; CDR3 length: 14; V gene: TRBV7-2; J gene: TRBJ2-7; CDR3 protein: CASSLWGRPYEQYF; CDR3 DNA: TGTGCCAGCAGCTTGTGGGGACGCCCCTACGAGCAGTACTTC
D gene: .; clone size: many; CDR3 length: 13; V gene: TRBV12-3/TRBV12-4; J gene: TRBJ1-2; CDR3 protein: CASSRSTLGGYTF; CDR3 DNA: TGTGCCAGCAGCAGAAGCACCCTAGGTGGCTACACCTTC
D gene: TRBD1; clone size: few; CDR3 length: 15; V gene: TRBV5-1; J gene: TRBJ1-4; CDR3 protein: CASSTTGSQNEKLFF; CDR3 DNA: TGCGCCAGCAGCACGACAGGGTCCCAGAATGAAAAACTGTTTTTT
D gene: .; clone size: many; CDR3 length: 15; V gene: TRBV7-9; J gene: TRBJ1-5; CDR3 protein: CASSPVGGTMEPQHF; CDR3 DNA: TGTGCCAGCAGCCCGGTCGGGGGGACGATGGAGCCCCAGCATTTT
D gene: .; clone size: .; CDR3 length: 14; V gene: TRBV10-2; J gene: TRBJ1-1; CDR3 protein: CASSDPALNTEAFF; CDR3 DNA: TGCGCCAGCAGTGACCCAGCACTGAACACTGAAGCTTTCTTT
D gene: TRBD1; clone size: many; CDR3 length: 16; V gene: TRBV2; J gene: TRBJ1-4; CDR3 protein: CASNWDSLATNEKLFF; CDR3 DNA: TGTGCCAGCAACTGGGACAGCCTTGCAACTAATGAAAAACTGTTTTTT
D gene: .; clone size: once; CDR3 length: 13; V gene: TRBV28; J gene: TRBJ2-7; CDR3 protein: CASSTLGPYEQYF; CDR3 DNA: TGTGCCAGCAGTACCCTAGGCCCCTACGAGCAGTACTTC
D gene: .; clone size: many; CDR3 length: 12; V gene: TRBV20-1; J gene: TRBJ1-2; CDR3 protein: CSASRGNYGYTF; CDR3 DNA: TGCAGTGCTAGCCGGGGTAACTATGGCTACACCTTC
D gene: TRBD1; clone size: few; CDR3 length: 13; V gene: TRBV10-2; J gene: TRBJ2-7; CDR3 protein: CASSKDRGYEQYF; CDR3 DNA: TGCGCCAGCAGTAAAGACAGGGGTTACGAGCAGTACTTC
D gene: .; clone size: .; CDR3 length: 13; V gene: TRBV20-1; J gene: TRBJ1-6; CDR3 protein: CSAKGPINSPLHF; CDR3 DNA: TGCAGTGCTAAGGGACCGATCAATTCACCCCTCCACTTT
D gene: .; clone size: few; CDR3 length: 13; V gene: TRBV28; J gene: TRBJ2-5; CDR3 protein: CASSLPYLETQYF; CDR3 DNA: TGTGCCAGCAGTTTGCCCTATCTAGAGACCCAGTACTTC
D gene: .; clone size: .; CDR3 length: 15; V gene: TRBV12-2; J gene: TRBJ2-3; CDR3 protein: CASRFGTDSTDTQYF; CDR3 DNA: TGTGCAAGTCGCTTTGGGACGGATAGCACAGATACGCAGTATTTT
D gene: TRBD2; clone size: many; CDR3 length: 17; V gene: TRBV30; J gene: TRBJ2-5; CDR3 protein: CAWSSRGGKLLRETQYF; CDR3 DNA: TGTGCCTGGAGTTCCCGGGGGGGTAAACTTCTTAGGGAGACCCAGTACTTC
D gene: TRBD2; clone size: few; CDR3 length: 14; V gene: TRBV7-9; J gene: TRBJ2-7; CDR3 protein: CASSLEGGRIPLYF; CDR3 DNA: TGTGCCAGCAGCTTAGAGGGCGGGAGGATCCCCCTTTACTTC
D gene: .; clone size: .; CDR3 length: 15; V gene: TRBV28; J gene: TRBJ1-2; CDR3 protein: CASRNPEGGNKGYTF; CDR3 DNA: TGTGCCAGCAGAAATCCGGAGGGAGGGAATAAGGGCTACACCTTC
D gene: TRBD2; clone size: few; CDR3 length: 14; V gene: TRBV10-2; J gene: TRBJ2-2; CDR3 protein: CASSDSGGTGELFF; CDR3 DNA: TGCGCCAGCAGTGACAGCGGGGGCACCGGGGAGCTGTTTTTT
D gene: .; clone size: many; CDR3 length: 15; V gene: TRBV10-2; J gene: TRBJ2-5; CDR3 protein: CASSEAGAIQETQYF; CDR3 DNA: TGCGCCAGCAGTGAGGCGGGGGCCATCCAAGAGACCCAGTACTTC
D gene: TRBD2; clone size: few; CDR3 length: 14; V gene: TRBV29-1; J gene: TRBJ2-1; CDR3 protein: CSGKTSGGDNEQFF; CDR3 DNA: TGCAGCGGCAAAACTAGCGGGGGGGATAATGAGCAGTTCTTC
D gene: .; clone size: .; CDR3 length: 13; V gene: TRBV12-5; J gene: TRBJ2-3; CDR3 protein: CASGQEVVSTQYF; CDR3 DNA: TGTGCTAGTGGACAAGAAGTTGTATCTACGCAGTATTTT
D gene: TRBD2; clone size: many; CDR3 length: 17; V gene: TRBV28; J gene: TRBJ2-7; CDR3 protein: CASTPGLAGRRKGEQYF; CDR3 DNA: TGTGCCAGCACTCCGGGACTAGCGGGACGTAGGAAGGGCGAGCAGTACTTC
D gene: .; clone size: .; CDR3 length: 12; V gene: TRBV7-2; J gene: TRBJ2-3; CDR3 protein: CASSFSRDTQYF; CDR3 DNA: TGTGCCAGCAGCTTTAGTCGCGATACGCAGTATTTT
D gene: .; clone size: few; CDR3 length: 14; V gene: TRBV7-9; J gene: TRBJ1-1; CDR3 protein: CASSLAGRATEAFF; CDR3 DNA: TGTGCCAGCAGCTTAGCGGGCAGGGCGACAGAAGCTTTCTTT
D gene: TRBD1; clone size: many; CDR3 length: 13; V gene: TRBV7-2; J gene: TRBJ2-7; CDR3 protein: CASSLYRGNEQYF; CDR3 DNA: TGTGCCAGCAGCTTATACAGGGGGAACGAGCAGTACTTC
D gene: .; clone size: .; CDR3 length: 12; V gene: TRBV11-1; J gene: TRBJ2-7; CDR3 protein: CASSLPGTEQYF; CDR3 DNA: TGTGCCAGCAGCTTACCCGGGACAGAGCAGTACTTC